These 26 T cell receptor beta chains were sequenced from one sample in a study of shared T cell receptors in the human thymus. Some clones are missing from TCRdb's copy, which holds only in-frame ones; the method was immunoSEQ multiplex PCR. The sample shows approximately 730,000 clones, roughly 88% of them seen only once. These data also formed part of another study, on human thymus T cells.

Material: thymocytes. The receptors stem from a girl under three years old with a congenital heart defect.

The rearrangement uses TRBV6-1 and TRBJ1-2; possible D gene TRBD1, 5 bases. V was trimmed by 4 bases and J by 5 bases, leaving 17 bases between them. This CDR3 has 15 residues. Germline-derived CDR1 and CDR2 are MNHNS and SASEGT. In DNA, the CDR3 is TGTGCCAGCAGTGTTAGGGGCCAAACCCCGTATGGCTACACCTTC. Protein product: CASSVRGQTPYGYTF.

In this sample, this clone turned up a few times. V gene TRBV28 combines with J gene TRBJ2-3; 7 bases map to TRBD1. Per germline, CDR1 MDHEN and CDR2 SYDVKM. This CDR3 comprises 16 residues. J was trimmed by 0 bases and V by 2 bases; bases with no gene match: 5. CDR3 sequence reads: CASSLRDRTSTDTQYF. The CDR3 DNA follows: TGTGCCAGCAGTTTAAGGGACAGAACAAGCACAGATACGCAGTATTTT. Full variable domain (rest looked up from reference TRBV28 and TRBJ2-3): DVKVTQSSRYLVKRTGEKVFLECVQDMDHENMFWYRQDPGLGLRLIYFSYDVKMKEKGDIPEGYSVSREKKERFSLILESASTNQTSMYLCASSLRDRTSTDTQYFGPGTRLTVL.

The chain uses TRBV6-1 and TRBJ1-3; D uncertain. V lost 8 bases, J lost 0 bases, and 11 bases lay in between. This CDR3 contains 14 residues. CDR1 and CDR2 from the germline V gene are MNHNS and SASEGT. DNA of the CDR3: TGTGCCAGCTGCAGACGGGTCTCTGGAAACACCATATATTTT. It specifies CASCRRVSGNTIYF.

The chain recombines TRBV5-6 with TRBJ1-5, with D unresolved. V was trimmed by 0 bases and J by 4 bases, leaving 8 bases between them. Germline CDR1 is SGHDT and CDR2 is YYEEEE. The CDR3 length is 14 residues. This CDR3 is CASSLESVNQPQHF. CDR3 coding DNA: TGTGCCAGCAGCTTGGAATCCGTAAATCAGCCCCAGCATTTT.

The chain has TRBV2 and TRBJ1-1; the D gene is possibly TRBD1 (5 bases). Germline assignment: CDR1 SNHLY and CDR2 FYNNEI. V was shortened by 1 base and J by 6 bases, with 15 bases between the two germline ends. The CDR3 extends over 15 amino acids. This CDR3 reads CASSEEGQGGSEAFF. The CDR3 region has the DNA TGTGCCAGCAGTGAAGAGGGGCAGGGAGGCTCTGAAGCTTTCTTT. Full variable domain (missing parts from reference TRBV2 and TRBJ1-1): EPEVTQTPSHQVTQMGQEVILRCVPISNHLYFYWYRQILGQKVEFLVSFYNNEISEKSEIFDDQFSVERPDGSNFTLKIRSTKLEDSAMYFCASSEEGQGGSEAFFGQGTRLTVV.

The V and J genes are TRBV28 and TRBJ1-5; D not certain. The CDR3 consists of 14 residues. Per germline, CDR1 MDHEN and CDR2 SYDVKM. The germline V and J ends were trimmed by 3 bases and 3 bases, with 9 bases remaining between them. CDR3 bases: TGTGCCAGCAGTTTCTCAGTAAACAATCAGCCCCAGCATTTT. Its translation is CASSFSVNNQPQHF.

CDR3: CASSDSGTGLPEYNEQFF. The CDR3 region has the DNA TGCGCCAGCAGCGACTCCGGGACAGGGCTACCAGAGTACAATGAGCAGTTCTTC. The chain couples TRBV5-1 to TRBJ2-1; 9 bases match TRBD1. The CDR3 extends over 18 amino acids. Trimming took 4 bases from V and 4 from J; bases not matched to a gene: 15. The V gene's germline CDR1 is SGHRS and CDR2 YFSETQ.

On this clone itself: The same CDR3 arises from other DNA sequences in this sample as well. The chain uses TRBV20-1 and TRBJ2-7, with D maybe TRBD2 (6 bases). CDR3 length equals 11 residues. Per germline, CDR1 DFQATT and CDR2 SNEGSKA (reference sequence). With 5 bases removed from V and 2 bases from J, the gap between germline ends came to 7 bases. CDR3 protein: CSAPGAYEQYF. The CDR3 nucleotides are TGCAGTGCTCCGGGAGCCTACGAGCAGTACTTC.

The rearrangement joins TRBV27 to TRBJ1-1; D is uncertain. The V end was cut by 5 bases, the J end by 0 bases, with 16 bases between. Germline V lookup: CDR1 MNHEY, CDR2 SMNVEV (reference sequence). CDR3 size: 16 residues. This chain's CDR3 is CASSPTRTLMNTEAFF. The DNA for the CDR3 is TGTGCCAGCAGTCCCACCCGAACGCTAATGAACACTGAAGCTTTCTTT.

The chain employs TRBV27 and TRBJ2-1; tentative D call: TRBD2 (6 bases). V lost 6 bases to trimming and J lost 0 bases, with 15 bases between them. Germline CDR1 MNHEY, CDR2 SMNVEV (reference sequence). This CDR3 is 16 amino acids long. The CDR3 sequence is CASRLVGGSSYNEQFF. The CDR3 DNA reads TGTGCCAGCAGGCTCGTCGGGGGAAGCTCCTACAATGAGCAGTTCTTC.

This chain connects TRBV4-3 to TRBJ2-7; 10 positions agree with TRBD2. V dropped 0 bases and J dropped 6; count of bases not matched to a gene: 11. This CDR3 spans 17 amino acids. Germline V CDR1 and CDR2: LGHNA, YSLEER. CDR3 amino acids: CASSQDSKRGGSSEQYF. The CDR3 DNA reads TGCGCCAGCAGCCAAGATTCAAAGCGGGGGGGTTCATCCGAGCAGTACTTC.

The chain joins TRBV6-4 to TRBJ2-7; 9 nucleotides match TRBD2. This CDR3 comprises 15 residues. Trimming cost V 5 bases and J 2 bases; bases outside gene matches: 7. Germline V gene lookup returns CDR1 MRHNA and CDR2 SNTAGT. The CDR3 loop reads CASSPRSGGTYEQYF. The CDR3 DNA is TGTGCCAGCAGTCCGAGGAGCGGGGGGACCTACGAGCAGTACTTC.

The chain employs TRBV14 and TRBJ1-2; no clear D. The CDR3 consists of 16 residues. The V gene lost 0 bases and the J gene lost 1 base, with 12 bases spanning the gap. The germline V gene encodes CDR1 SGHDN and CDR2 FVKESK. The CDR3 loop is CASSQDRPEVNYGYTF. In DNA, the CDR3 is TGTGCCAGCAGCCAAGATCGCCCGGAGGTTAACTATGGCTACACCTTC.

This clone was counted once. The chain joins TRBV5-6 to TRBJ2-3; D unresolved. Trimming cost V 0 bases and J 0 bases, with 2 bases left between them. Per the germline V gene, CDR1 is SGHDT and CDR2 is YYEEEE. CDR3 size: 13 residues. Written as DNA, the CDR3 is TGTGCCAGCAGCTTGGCAAGCACAGATACGCAGTATTTT. This gives the protein CASSLASTDTQYF.

This chain joins TRBV18 and TRBJ2-7; 7 nucleotides match TRBD1. This CDR3 is built from 15 residues. Losses at the gene ends were 3 bases for V and 1 base for J; bases not matched to a gene: 6. Germline V gene data show CDR1 as KGHSH and CDR2 as LQKENI. The CDR3 DNA follows: TGTGCCAGCTCACCGTCGGGACAGAGGTCCTACGAGCAGTACTTC. This encodes CASSPSGQRSYEQYF.

This sequence joins TRBV5-6 and TRBJ2-7, with 8 positions matching TRBD1. The trim removed 0 bases at V and 7 bases at J, leaving 15 bases unmatched. The CDR3 is 17 residues long. Germline CDR1 reads SGHDT; CDR2 reads YYEEEE. The CDR3 region is CASSLAGRWTGTGEQYF. In DNA, the CDR3 is TGTGCCAGCAGCTTGGCCGGTCGTTGGACAGGGACGGGGGAGCAGTACTTC.

This chain connects TRBV5-1 to TRBJ1-3, with D perhaps matching TRBD1 (6 bases). Looked up from germline, CDR1 is SGHRS and CDR2 is YFSETQ. The CDR3 runs 16 residues. The V and J ends lost 4 bases and 0 bases respectively, with 14 bases between them. CDR3 DNA sequence: TGCGCCAGCAGCGCGACAGGTCTCCGCTCTGGAAACACCATATATTTT. Translating it yields CASSATGLRSGNTIYF.

This chain uses TRBV5-1 with TRBJ2-1; D gene ambiguous. Germline V CDR1 and CDR2: SGHRS, YFSETQ. V was trimmed by 0 bases and J by 0 bases, leaving 7 bases between them. This CDR3 has 15 residues. CDR3 sequence: CASSLGPSSYNEQFF. In DNA form, the CDR3 reads TGCGCCAGCAGCTTGGGCCCGAGCTCCTACAATGAGCAGTTCTTC.

In nucleotides, the CDR3 is TGTGCCAGCAGCCAGACAGCGCCTGATGACTATGGCTACACCTTC. It codes for CASSQTAPDDYGYTF. The gene calls are TRBV5-6 and TRBJ1-2; D is possibly TRBD1 (5 bases). Germline CDR1 SGHDT, CDR2 YYEEEE. The length of the CDR3 is 15 residues. The V gene lost 4 bases and the J gene lost 3 bases, with 16 bases spanning the gap. The entire variable domain, with the rest obtained from reference TRBV5-6 and TRBJ1-2, is as follows: DAGVTQSPTHLIKTRGQQVTLRCSPKSGHDTVSWYQQALGQGPQFIFQYYEEEERQRGNFPDRFSGHQFPNYSSELNVNALLLGDSALYLCASSQTAPDDYGYTFGSGTRLTVV.

This clone was observed a single time. The chain employs TRBV27 and TRBJ2-5; D ambiguous. The CDR3 has 15 residues. Germline assignment: CDR1 MNHEY and CDR2 SMNVEV (reference sequence). V was shortened by 2 bases and J by 1 base, with 11 bases between the two germline ends. CDR3 amino acids: CASSLISPSQETQYF. The CDR3 nucleotides are TGTGCCAGCAGTTTAATTAGCCCTTCCCAAGAGACCCAGTACTTC.

The V call is TRBV6-5, the J call TRBJ1-5, with D tentatively TRBD1 (5 bases). Looked up from germline, CDR1 is MNHEY and CDR2 is SVGAGI. The V gene lost 0 bases and the J gene lost 1 base, with 10 bases spanning the gap. CDR3 length: 16 residues. As DNA, the CDR3 is TGTGCCAGCAGTTACTCAGCCGGGGGAAGCAATCAGCCCCAGCATTTT. It encodes CASSYSAGGSNQPQHF.

This clone has just a few counts. For the CDR3, the DNA is TGTGCCAGCAGCCGGGACAGGGCACCTGAAAAACTGTTTTTT. This sequence encodes CASSRDRAPEKLFF. This chain links TRBV11-2 with TRBJ1-4, with TRBD1 identical over 9 bases. The CDR3 has 14 amino acids. Germline CDR1 and CDR2: SGHAT and FQNNGV. The V and J ends lost 5 bases and 7 bases, in that order; junction bases with no gene match: 5.

V is TRBV28 and J is TRBJ1-3; no firm D call. There are 15 residues in the CDR3. Trimming shortened V by 3 bases and J by 0 bases, and 9 bases separated the two germline ends. From germline, CDR1 is MDHEN and CDR2 SYDVKM. The CDR3 loop is CASSFFRGSGNTIYF. DNA of the CDR3: TGTGCCAGCAGTTTTTTCCGGGGCTCTGGAAACACCATATATTTT. Filled out from reference TRBV28 and TRBJ1-3, the complete variable domain reads DVKVTQSSRYLVKRTGEKVFLECVQDMDHENMFWYRQDPGLGLRLIYFSYDVKMKEKGDIPEGYSVSREKKERFSLILESASTNQTSMYLCASSFFRGSGNTIYFGEGSWLTVV.

Notes on this clone: Without the conserved terminal phenylalanine or tryptophan, this CDR3 likely stems from a read error. The DNA is left out, because the CDR3 cannot be placed on it with certainty; the CDR3 is given as TCRdb lists it. This chain connects TRBV7-4 to TRBJ2-3; the table names TRBD2, a call not compared with the DNA. Germline CDR1 reads SGHVT; CDR2 reads SQSDAQ. The CDR3 has 14 amino acids, counting both end residues. CDR3 amino acids: CASSLVEERGAGVV.

This chain links TRBV6-1 with TRBJ2-1; D might be TRBD1 (5 bases). The ends were cut back, 0 bases at V and 0 bases at J, with 9 bases in the middle. Germline loops: CDR1 MNHNS, CDR2 SASEGT. CDR3 length: 16 amino acids. CDR3 sequence reads: CASSEARTRSYNEQFF. The CDR3 DNA is TGTGCCAGCAGTGAAGCGAGGACACGCTCCTACAATGAGCAGTTCTTC.

The chain links TRBV4-1 to TRBJ1-1; D is ambiguous. V was trimmed by 0 bases and J by 1 base, leaving 15 bases between them. This CDR3 spans 17 amino acids. Looked up from germline, CDR1 is MGHRA and CDR2 is YSYEKL. The CDR3 protein is CASSQDLFVSENTEAFF. CDR3 sequence (DNA): TGCGCCAGCAGCCAAGATTTATTCGTCAGCGAGAACACTGAAGCTTTCTTT.